Listed below are T cell receptor beta chains from one sample, sequenced in a study of cytomegalovirus exposure and HLA in healthy donors. Method: immunoSEQ multiplex PCR; TCRdb's copy keeps in-frame clones and lacks some. The table has over 110,000 clones, approximately 84% seen once; the top ten hold around 10%. The sample comprised PBMCs. All receptors derive from a woman aged 60-75 years in good health and CMV-seropositive. Each CDR3 is given with its conserved first and last residue. The D gene is left open where the match is weak. Only part of the rows carry a size: once, few, many, or a class if the clone is expanded.

- TRBJ2-5 - TRBV28 TGTGCCAGCAGTTTTGCCCTGTTAATGGGCCACTACCAAGAGACCCAGTACTTC CASSFALLMGHYQETQYF
- TRBJ2-5 TRBD1 TRBV15 TGTGCCACCAGCAGAGCCGGGACAGGCCAAGAGACCCAGTACTTC CATSRAGTGQETQYF
- TRBJ2-7 TRBD1 TRBV30 TGTGCCTGGGCCGACAGGGGGACTGAGCAGTACTTC CAWADRGTEQYF
- TRBJ1-3 - TRBV30 TGTGCCTGGAGTGTGATCCGGAGCTCTGGAAACACCATATATTTT CAWSVIRSSGNTIYF
few TRBJ1-5 TRBD1 TRBV27 TGTGCCAGCAGTCAAAGAGGGACAGGGGATAATCAGCCCCAGCATTTT CASSQRGTGDNQPQHF
- TRBJ1-2 - TRBV5-4 TGTGCCAGCAGCTTGGAGGGACTGCGCTATGGCTACACCTTC CASSLEGLRYGYTF
- TRBJ2-1 - TRBV2 TGTGCCAGCAGTGTTGGGCTAAACAATGAGCAGTTCTTC CASSVGLNNEQFF
- TRBJ2-7 - TRBV2 TGTGCCAGCAGTGGAGGGCTCTACGAGCAGTACTTC CASSGGLYEQYF
- TRBJ2-3 - TRBV7-2 TGTGCCAGCAGCCCGACTACGAGCACAGATACGCAGTATTTT CASSPTTSTDTQYF
- TRBJ2-5 TRBD2 TRBV4-2 TGTGCCAGCAGCCGGCGAGTAGCGGGAGGGCAGGACGAGACCCAGTACTTC CASSRRVAGGQDETQYF
- TRBJ2-2 TRBD2 TRBV10-3 TGTGCCATCAGCGGGACTAGCGGGAGTTTCGGGACCGGGGAGCTGTTTTTT CAISGTSGSFGTGELFF
- TRBJ2-1 - TRBV4-1 TGCGCCAGCAGCCAAGTTCAGGGGTGGGAGCAGTTCTTC CASSQVQGWEQFF
- TRBJ1-5 - TRBV6-5 TGTGCCAGCAGTTACGGTGGGGGGAATGGACAGCCCCAGCATTTT CASSYGGGNGQPQHF
- TRBJ1-1 - TRBV7-2 TGTGCCAGCAGCTTAGTGGGGGGAGACACTGAAGCTTTCTTT CASSLVGGDTEAFF
- TRBJ2-5 - TRBV29-1 TGCAGCGTGTGTTACGCCAGAGGGGAGACCCAGTACTTC CSVCYARGETQYF
- TRBJ2-7 - TRBV30 TGTGCCTGGAGTCCTCCGGGACTTAACCACGAGCAGTACTTC CAWSPPGLNHEQYF
- TRBJ2-7 TRBD1 TRBV11-2 TGTGCCAGCAGCTTGGGACAGGGCCACGAGCAGTACTTC CASSLGQGHEQYF
once TRBJ1-4 - TRBV7-9 TGTGCCAGCAGCTTGGACAGCGAAAAACTGTTTTTT CASSLDSEKLFF
- TRBJ1-3 - TRBV28 TGTGCCAGCACCTTCCCCCTAGCTGGAAACACCATATATTTT CASTFPLAGNTIYF
- TRBJ2-7 TRBD2 TRBV5-6 TGTGCCAGCAGCCTGGCGCTAGCGGGAGCCCCCTACGAGCAGTACTTC CASSLALAGAPYEQYF
- TRBJ2-1 - TRBV29-1 TGCAGCGTTGAATTCATTTCGGATGAGCAGTTCTTC CSVEFISDEQFF
few TRBJ1-5 TRBD1 TRBV4-1 TGCGCCAGCAGTTCACAGGGGAGCAATCAGCCCCAGCATTTT CASSSQGSNQPQHF
- TRBJ2-2 TRBD2 TRBV19 TGTGCCAGTAGTATTTTGGCGGGAGGCCTGACCGGGGAGCTGTTTTTT CASSILAGGLTGELFF
- TRBJ2-2 - TRBV7-9 TGTGCCAGCAGCCCAAGGGCCAGGGAATTCACCGGGGAGCTGTTTTTT CASSPRAREFTGELFF
few TRBJ2-3 TRBD1 TRBV28 TGTGCCAGCAGTTTGGGGGTAGGGGGCCCCACAGATACGCAGTATTTT CASSLGVGGPTDTQYF
- TRBJ1-1 TRBD1 TRBV30 TGTGCCTGGAGTACCCGACAGGGGGGAGCTTTCTTT CAWSTRQGGAFF
- TRBJ2-7 TRBD2 TRBV5-6 TGTGCCAGCAGCTTGAAAGCGGGAGTCGAGCAGTACTTC CASSLKAGVEQYF
- TRBJ2-7 TRBD2 TRBV30 TGTGCCTGGAGTCCTGGGACTAGCGTTTCCTACGAGCAGTACTTC CAWSPGTSVSYEQYF
- TRBJ2-5 - TRBV4-1 TGCGCCAGCAGCCAAGGTACCAGAGGAGAGACCCAGTACTTC CASSQGTRGETQYF
- TRBJ2-1 TRBD2 TRBV28 TGTGCCAGCAGCCTCCCTAGCGGGAGTCTCGGTGAGCAGTTCTTC CASSLPSGSLGEQFF
- TRBJ2-7 - TRBV27 TGTGCCAGCAGTTTGTCCAGGGGCGTACCCGAGCAGTACTTC CASSLSRGVPEQYF
- TRBJ1-3 TRBD1 TRBV18 TGTGCCAGCTCAGCGGACAGGGACGGCACCATATATTTT CASSADRDGTIYF
- TRBJ2-4 - TRBV28 TGTGCCAGCAGAACCGACAACGGGGGTACTCTTCAGTACTTC CASRTDNGGTLQYF
- TRBJ1-1 - TRBV11-2 TGTGCCAGCAGCCCCCGGGCCGGGTGGGCGGGTACTGAAGCTTTCTTT CASSPRAGWAGTEAFF
- TRBJ2-1 - TRBV5-1 TGCGCCAGCAGACTAGCTCAAAATGAGCAGTTCTTC CASRLAQNEQFF